This is a list of T cell receptor beta chains from one sample in a study of beta chain features in type 1 diabetes. Clones were read by immunoSEQ multiplex PCR, and TCRdb kept only the in-frame ones, dropping some. This sample carries 900,000 or so clones, under 20% of them seen once, and the ten largest clones take 0.02% to 0.025%. The specimen sequenced was naive CD4+ T cells from blood. These receptor sequences come from a woman between 18 and 29 years old in good health. Both conserved end residues are part of each CDR3. The order of the fields is D gene, clone size, J gene, CDR3 length, V gene, CDR3 protein, CDR3 DNA. D genes are given only for firm matches. Clone size is stated in some rows and not others, as once, few, many or a class when expanded.

>.|few|TRBJ2-5|11|TRBV5-6
CASSSGETQYF
TGTGCCAGCAGCTCGGGGGAGACCCAGTACTTC
>.|few|TRBJ2-2|15|TRBV7-2
CASSTQRVNTGELFF
TGTGCCAGCAGCACGCAGCGGGTAAACACCGGGGAGCTGTTTTTT
>.|.|TRBJ2-2|13|TRBV29-1
CSVRRSNTGELFF
TGCAGCGTCCGACGGAGTAACACCGGGGAGCTGTTTTTT
>TRBD1|.|TRBJ2-3|19|TRBV19
CASSIAGPIQGAISDTQYF
TGTGCCAGTAGTATAGCCGGACCGATACAGGGGGCCATCTCAGATACGCAGTATTTT
>TRBD1|few|TRBJ2-3|14|TRBV7-8
CASSPQGVADTQYF
TGTGCCAGCAGCCCCCAGGGGGTTGCAGATACGCAGTATTTT
>TRBD2|.|TRBJ2-2|16|TRBV7-6
CASSLNSGSRTGELFF
TGTGCCAGCAGCTTAAATAGCGGGAGTCGCACCGGGGAGCTGTTTTTT
>TRBD2|.|TRBJ2-5|14|TRBV28
CASSELAGAGTQYF
TGTGCCAGCAGTGAACTAGCGGGGGCGGGGACCCAGTACTTC
>TRBD2|.|TRBJ2-1|15|TRBV7-2
CASSLAASGHNEQFF
TGTGCCAGCAGCTTAGCGGCTAGCGGTCACAATGAGCAGTTCTTC
>TRBD2|.|TRBJ2-1|15|TRBV5-1
CASSLASGMYNEQFF
TGCGCCAGCAGCTTAGCTAGCGGGATGTACAATGAGCAGTTCTTC
>.|once|TRBJ2-7|14|TRBV7-6
CASSPHQKSYEQYF
TGTGCCAGCAGCCCCCATCAGAAATCCTACGAGCAGTACTTC
>TRBD2|.|TRBJ2-7|13|TRBV2
CASSLLAGYEQYF
TGTGCCAGCAGTCTTCTAGCGGGATACGAGCAGTACTTC
>.|few|TRBJ2-5|15|TRBV10-2
CASSRRGDLLETQYF
TGCGCCAGCAGCCGCCGGGGAGACCTCCTAGAGACCCAGTACTTC
>TRBD2|.|TRBJ2-1|13|TRBV11-2
CASSLEPGLGVFF
TGTGCCAGCAGCTTAGAGCCGGGACTAGGAGTGTTCTTC
>TRBD1|once|TRBJ2-1|14|TRBV6-1
CASIRTGVVDEQFF
TGTGCCAGCATCCGGACAGGGGTGGTAGATGAGCAGTTCTTC
>.|.|TRBJ1-4|17|TRBV7-2
CASSPSRGGTTNEKLFF
TGTGCCAGCAGCCCAAGTCGTGGCGGGACAACTAATGAAAAACTGTTTTTT
>.|.|TRBJ2-1|14|TRBV7-2
CASSLGISDNEQFF
TGTGCCAGCAGCTTAGGGATTTCGGACAATGAGCAGTTCTTC
>.|.|TRBJ2-7|14|TRBV4-3
CASSPGIGRYEQYF
TGCGCCAGCAGCCCGGGGATCGGCCGGTACGAGCAGTACTTC
>.|few|TRBJ2-1|16|TRBV13
CASSPQSGGSYNEQFF
TGTGCCAGCAGCCCCCAGAGCGGTGGGTCCTACAATGAGCAGTTCTTC
>.|.|TRBJ2-7|14|TRBV5-1
CASSLLTGSYEQYF
TGCGCCAGCAGCTTGTTAACGGGGTCCTACGAGCAGTACTTC
>.|.|TRBJ2-3|14|TRBV2
CASRAFQWDDTQYF
TGTGCCAGCAGGGCTTTTCAATGGGATGATACGCAGTATTTT
>.|.|TRBJ2-5|14|TRBV4-2
CASSQREFQETQYF
TGTGCCAGCAGCCAGCGGGAATTCCAAGAGACCCAGTACTTC
>.|few|TRBJ1-3|12|TRBV10-3
CAITAGGNTIYF
TGTGCCATCACGGCAGGCGGAAACACCATATATTTT